This T cell receptor beta chain was sequenced for a study of T cells in Graves' hyperthyroidism and ophthalmopathy. A roughly 9.3 ml volume of fresh peripheral blood provided the PBMCs. In its sample, this clonotype was seen many times. From RNA transcripts, TCR beta CDR3 regions were amplified. The TCR CDR3 was amplified in a first-round RT-PCR using the HTBI primer set. TCRdb reanalysed the multiplex PCR reads using MiXCR and keeps one entry per CDR3 protein. The top ten hold over 3.5% of the sample, which has hundreds of thousands of distinct CDR3 sequences, 14% to 15% seen once. Deletions cut 7 bases from V and 7 bases from J, with 14 bases between. This CDR3 comprises 11 residues. CDR1 SQVTM and CDR2 ANQGSEA come from the germline V gene.

The sequence was collected from a woman in her forties with Graves' ophthalmopathy. The sample comprised blood. The chain combines TRBV29-1 with TRBJ2-7; D is possibly TRBD1 (6 bases). The CDR3 here is CSGEQGLEQYF. CDR3 coding DNA: TGCAGCGGAGAACAGGGTCTTGAGCAGTACTTC.